This T cell receptor beta chain was identified in a study of T cells after yellow fever vaccination (dated by TCRdb to the late 2010s). Describing the broader study: The SMART-Seq v4 Ultra Low Input RNA kit was used to prepare libraries from fractions with low cell numbers. To follow T-cell clones before and after both primary and booster YFV17D yellow fever vaccination, bulk TCR alpha and beta repertoires underwent longitudinal sequencing. Bulk PBMC replicates and cell subsets were isolated from blood drawn at multiple timepoints before and after both primary and secondary immunization. Two healthy male donors made up the cohort, one aged 18 to 29 years and the other aged 30 to 40 years.

Spanning cysteine to phenylalanine, the CDR3 consists of 15 amino acids. The only DNA kept is the CDR3, 45 bases in frame from the first base. From a lookup of the germline V gene, CDR1 and CDR2 are SGDLS and YYNGEE. V is pruned by 2 bases and J by 2 bases, leaving 4 bases of the junction without a gene match. Details on this clonotype: Its recognized antigen is unknown. The record has no base qualities; no much larger clone is one base away.

Synthesis of TCR cDNA relied on 5'RACE template switching, a step that introduced a universal primer site along with unique molecular identifiers. cDNA synthesis was primed from both the TCR alpha and TCR beta constant segments. Library amplification involved two PCR steps, and the second step added sample barcodes and sequencing adapters. Sequencing of the libraries was done on either Illumina HiSeq 2500 (2x100 bp) or NovaSeq (2x150 bp). The study's own analysis went as follows. MIGEC handled demultiplexing of reads and collapsing into UMI consensus sequences, while MiXCR performed V(D)J alignment. Vaccine-responding clonotypes were identified with edgeR using replicate PBMC samples, with FDR below 0.01 and a log2 fold change above 5 up to day 15 being required. Bulk clonotypes were assigned CD4 or CD8 identity according to which sequenced CD4 or CD8 repertoire held them at higher abundance. TCRdb reprocessed the public reads (quality trimming at Q25 with fastp, clone calling with MiXCR) and kept in-frame beta chains. When rows share a CDR3 protein, they turn into one entry using the most common DNA and genes. TCRdb, rather than the study authors, made the V and J calls. The sample yields around 600,000 distinct CDR3 sequences; 9% to 15% were counted once. The ten most abundant clones make up 15% of the sample.

The treatment or condition label corresponds to: live attenuated yellow fever vaccine strain. At each blood-draw timepoint, two biological replicates of bulk PBMCs were collected. A standard Ficoll-Paque protocol was used to isolate PBMCs from peripheral blood. TriZol was used to extract RNA from bulk PBMCs, CD4 and CD8 fractions, and dextramer-positive and dextramer-negative fractions. Summary of the overall study and its limitations: The study included only two donors, which limits how far the findings can be generalized. The secondary T-cell response was found to be weaker but faster than the primary response, with a peak reached on day 5 rather than on day 15. Computational filtering was required because FACS-sorted repertoires could contain abundant contaminating clonotypes from the bulk population. After the booster, most of the clones that had expanded following primary vaccination were detected again (roughly 97% of CD4 and around 88% of CD8), which suggests that memory was broadly maintained. A small share of clonotypes occurred in both CD4 and CD8 compartments, likely arising from convergent recombination.

The sample was PBMCs, taken on the day of the yellow fever booster vaccination. This receptor chain uses TRBV9 and TRBJ2-5, and TRBD2 aligns with 9 junction nucleotides. The source of this sequence is a man aged 25-45 years who received the YFV17D yellow fever vaccine. The CDR3 reads CASSVTSGLQETQYF. The DNA is TGTGCCAGCAGCGTGACTAGCGGCTTACAAGAGACCCAGTACTTC.